Below are 25 T cell receptor beta chains sequenced from a single sample in a study of blood T cell repertoires in COVID-19. Generated by immunoSEQ multiplex PCR, the TCRdb table keeps only in-frame clones and is missing some. The sample includes approximately 150,000 clones, approximately 78% seen only once; the top ten take approximately 14%. The sequenced material came from peripheral blood. These receptor sequences come from a human donor with acute or convalescent COVID-19. The donor label of this sample is uncertain.

V is TRBV4-1 and J is TRBJ2-3; unclear D gene. The CDR3 runs to 14 residues. Trimming removed 0 bases at V and 1 base at J, with 5 bases between. CDR1 and CDR2 from the germline V gene are MGHRA and YSYEKL. CDR3 protein: CASSQEGRTDTQYF. The CDR3 region has the DNA TGCGCCAGCAGCCAAGAGGGCCGCACAGATACGCAGTATTTT.

In its sample, this clone was seen a few times. The chain uses TRBV7-2 and TRBJ1-4, with D unclear. In germline, CDR1 is SGHTA, CDR2 FQGNSA. The CDR3 covers 15 residues. V was shortened by 5 bases and J by 0 bases, with 10 bases between the two germline ends. CDR3 amino acids: CASSTQAATNEKLFF. CDR3 nucleotide sequence: TGTGCCAGCAGCACTCAGGCTGCAACTAATGAAAAACTGTTTTTT.

This clone was seen only a few times. The chain employs TRBV20-1 and TRBJ2-7, with 7 bases identical to TRBD1. After removal of 3 bases from V and 13 bases from J, the junction contained 9 bases not matched to a gene. The CDR3 extends over 11 amino acids. The germline V gene has CDR1 DFQATT and CDR2 SNEGSKA (reference sequence). The CDR3 here is CSASMGDRAYF. The CDR3 bases are TGCAGTGCTAGTATGGGGGACAGAGCATACTTC.

The gene calls are TRBV18 and TRBJ2-7, with TRBD1 matching 7 bases. The junction had 1 base not matched to a gene; V was cut back by 2 bases and J by 0 bases. This CDR3 is built from 14 residues. In germline, CDR1 is KGHSH, CDR2 LQKENI. The CDR3 region has the DNA TGTGCCAGCTCACCAGGGACAGTCTCCTACGAGCAGTACTTC. Translated, it gives CASSPGTVSYEQYF.

This rearrangement joins TRBV25-1 to TRBJ1-2; no firm D call. This CDR3 is built from 15 residues. The germline V and J ends were trimmed by 10 bases and 3 bases, with 21 bases remaining between them. In germline, CDR1 is MGHDK, CDR2 SYGVNS. The CDR3 loop is CATRPGLDGDYGYTF. The CDR3 DNA sequence: TGTGCCACGAGACCGGGGTTAGATGGAGACTATGGCTACACCTTC.

V gene TRBV6-5 combines with J gene TRBJ1-1; perhaps TRBD1 as D (5 bases). V dropped 6 bases and J dropped 1 base, with 9 bases sitting between them. Germline lookup yields CDR1 MNHEY and CDR2 SVGAGI. The CDR3 is 13 amino acids. The CDR3 here is CASRNQGNTEAFF. In DNA, the CDR3 is TGTGCCAGCAGGAATCAGGGGAACACTGAAGCTTTCTTT.

The V gene is TRBV10-2, the J gene TRBJ1-1; 7 bases agree with TRBD1. V lost 7 bases, J lost 3 bases, and 5 bases stayed unmatched. Germline V CDR1 and CDR2: WSHSY, SAAADI. This CDR3 has 13 amino acids. CDR3 nucleotide sequence: TGCGCCAGCAAATGGACAGGCCACACTGAAGCTTTCTTT. Amino acids: CASKWTGHTEAFF.

CDR3 in amino acids: CASSLSVLPNTEAFF. The CDR3 DNA reads as TGTGCCAGCAGCTTAAGTGTCCTACCGAACACTGAAGCTTTCTTT. J is TRBJ1-1 and V is TRBV7-2; D unclear. This CDR3 region has 15 residues. Deletions cut 2 bases from V and 1 base from J, with 11 bases between. The germline gives CDR1 SGHTA, CDR2 FQGNSA.

This clone was counted ten times or more. The V call is TRBV2, the J call TRBJ1-6; TRBD1 matches at 9 bases. The germline gives CDR1 SNHLY, CDR2 FYNNEI. The CDR3 covers 14 residues. Trimming cost V 6 bases and J 10 bases; bases outside gene matches: 7. This chain's CDR3 is CASRGQGLYSPLHF. As DNA, the CDR3 is TGTGCCAGCAGGGGACAGGGACTCTACTCACCCCTCCACTTT.

The rearrangement joins TRBV5-6 to TRBJ1-5; weak D call: TRBD1 (6 bases). CDR1 and CDR2 (germline): SGHDT, YYEEEE. Trimming cost V 3 bases and J 0 bases, with 10 bases left between them. The CDR3 contains 15 residues. CDR3 amino acids: CASSSQGNSNQPQHF. Here the CDR3 DNA reads TGTGCCAGCAGCTCACAGGGAAATAGCAATCAGCCCCAGCATTTT.

The sample holds a few counts of this clone. The chain combines TRBV5-8 with TRBJ2-2, with 12 bases lining up with TRBD1. The CDR3 contains 16 residues. Germline V gene data show CDR1 as SGHTS and CDR2 as YDEGEE. J lost 3 bases, V lost 6 bases, and 6 bases had no gene match. The CDR3: CASTLGTGGYTGELFF. The DNA for the CDR3 is TGTGCCAGCACCCTGGGGACAGGGGGCTACACCGGGGAGCTGTTTTTT.

The chain employs TRBV5-1 and TRBJ1-2; the match to TRBD1 covers 9 bases. This CDR3 contains 18 residues. Germline lookup yields CDR1 SGHRS and CDR2 YFSETQ. J gave up 0 bases and V 2 bases, and 11 bases lay outside the gene matches. The CDR3 nucleotides read TGCGCCAGCAGCTTCTCGTCTATCGACAGGGGGTCTAACTATGGCTACACCTTC. It encodes CASSFSSIDRGSNYGYTF.

The chain carries TRBV5-1 and TRBJ2-7, with 7 positions matching TRBD1. The length of the CDR3 is 19 residues. V was clipped by 4 bases and J by 2 bases; unmatched bases: 21. In germline, CDR1 is SGHRS, CDR2 YFSETQ. In DNA form, the CDR3 reads TGCGCCAGCAGCCCCCATACCGGGACAGCCCTCTCCGGGGCCTACGAGCAGTACTTC. This gives the protein CASSPHTGTALSGAYEQYF.

The J gene is TRBJ2-5, the V gene TRBV29-1; 11 bases are a match to TRBD1. The V segment lost 1 base and the J segment 5 bases; nucleotides outside the gene matches: 6. Germline loops: CDR1 SQVTM, CDR2 ANQGSEA. The CDR3 has 15 residues. CDR3 nucleotides: TGCAGCGTTGAAGGTGGGACAGGGGGTGGTGAGACCCAGTACTTC. Its translation: CSVEGGTGGGETQYF.

The rearrangement joins TRBV19 to TRBJ1-1, with D possibly being TRBD1 (5 bases). The germline V gene encodes CDR1 LNHDA and CDR2 SQIVND (reference sequence). The V and J ends lost 3 bases and 0 bases respectively, with 11 bases between them. The CDR3 spans 15 residues. CDR3 DNA sequence: TGTGCCAGTAGTATCACAGGATCCCTGAACACTGAAGCTTTCTTT. Translating gives CASSITGSLNTEAFF.

The rearrangement uses TRBV14 and TRBJ2-2, with TRBD2 matching over 8 bases. With 3 bases clipped from V and 5 bases from J, the junction kept 11 bases outside the gene matches. This CDR3 comprises 17 residues. Germline loops: CDR1 SGHDN, CDR2 FVKESK. CDR3 sequence (DNA): TGTGCCAGCAGCCACCACCGGGCGGGGGGCGGAACCGGGGAGCTGTTTTTT. Protein: CASSHHRAGGGTGELFF.

The chain has TRBV2 and TRBJ2-5; D is uncertain. Between the trimmed V and J ends, which lost 5 bases and 2 bases, there was a span of 9 bases. CDR3 length equals 13 residues. Germline lookup yields CDR1 SNHLY and CDR2 FYNNEI. CDR3 sequence (DNA): TGTGCCAGCAGTTTCAACAATCAAGAGACCCAGTACTTC. Its protein is CASSFNNQETQYF.

The rearrangement joins TRBV29-1 to TRBJ2-3; D is possibly TRBD1 (6 bases). The ends were cut back, 5 bases at V and 1 base at J, with 7 bases in the middle. The CDR3 length is 12 residues. Germline V gene data show CDR1 as SQVTM and CDR2 as ANQGSEA. The CDR3 DNA follows: TGCAGCGTTAGACAGGGCACAGATACGCAGTATTTT. It is translated as CSVRQGTDTQYF.

J is TRBJ1-2 and V is TRBV4-1; D is unclear. V was cut by 4 bases and J by 9 bases, with 15 bases left in between. The CDR3 runs 13 residues. Germline V lookup: CDR1 MGHRA, CDR2 YSYEKL. The CDR3, as DNA: TGCGCCAGCAGCCTCGACCCAGACACCCGCTACACCTTC. Protein sequence: CASSLDPDTRYTF.

The chain employs TRBV2 and TRBJ2-7; 10 bases agree with TRBD1. The junction had 13 bases not matched to a gene; V was cut back by 0 bases and J by 2 bases. Germline values: CDR1 SNHLY, CDR2 FYNNEI. The CDR3 is 19 residues long. The CDR3 sequence is CASSEARDRGSPLAYEQYF. The CDR3 DNA reads as TGTGCCAGCAGTGAAGCGAGGGACAGGGGCTCCCCGCTGGCCTACGAGCAGTACTTC.

This clone has only one observation. The chain has TRBV10-3 and TRBJ1-1; TRBD1 matches 10 bases. The CDR3 totals 15 residues. V lost 3 bases, J lost 5 bases, and 6 bases stayed unmatched. CDR1 is ENHRY and CDR2 is SYGVKD in the germline V gene. The CDR3 coding sequence is TGTGCCATCAGTGACCGGGGGACAGGGGTTACTGAAGCTTTCTTT. Protein: CAISDRGTGVTEAFF.

The chain links TRBV14 to TRBJ1-4, with D unresolved. The CDR3 totals 15 residues. Germline values: CDR1 SGHDN, CDR2 FVKESK. Trimming removed 4 bases at V and 4 bases at J, with 13 bases between. In DNA, the CDR3 is TGTGCCAGCAGCCCCCTTGACGGGGTTAATGAAAAACTGTTTTTT. This sequence encodes CASSPLDGVNEKLFF. Full variable domain (outside the CDR3, taken from reference TRBV14 and TRBJ1-4): EAGVTQFPSHSVIEKGQTVTLRCDPISGHDNLYWYRRVMGKEIKFLLHFVKESKQDESGMPNNRFLAERTGGTYSTLKVQPAELEDSGVYFCASSPLDGVNEKLFFGSGTQLSVL.

The rearrangement uses TRBV27 and TRBJ1-2; TRBD1 agrees at 7 bases. From germline, CDR1 is MNHEY and CDR2 SMNVEV (reference sequence). The CDR3 spans 16 residues. The V gene end was trimmed by 6 bases and the J gene end by 4 bases; junction bases not matched to a gene: 14. The DNA for the CDR3 is TGTGCCAGCAGCGCCAGGGGGGCGACAGGGCTCTATGGCTACACCTTC. Translating gives CASSARGATGLYGYTF.

J is TRBJ2-3 and V is TRBV27; 9 bases align to TRBD2. CDR1 MNHEY and CDR2 SMNVEV come from the germline V gene (reference sequence). Germline trimming cut 7 bases from V and 1 base from J; bases unmatched to any gene: 12. The CDR3 totals 17 residues. The CDR3 protein is CASTSLVAGAGTDTQYF. The CDR3 DNA sequence: TGTGCCAGCACCTCCCTGGTAGCGGGGGCCGGCACAGATACGCAGTATTTT.

The V gene is TRBV5-4, the J gene TRBJ2-6, with 7 bases that match TRBD1. V trimming: 1 base; J trimming: 2 bases; junction bases outside the gene matches: 6. Germline CDR1 is SGHNT and CDR2 is YYREEE (reference sequence). The CDR3 has 17 amino acids. The CDR3 region has the DNA TGTGCCAGCAGCTTGAGACAGGGATTGGCTGGGGCCAACGTCCTGACTTTC. This sequence encodes CASSLRQGLAGANVLTF.